The clone carrying this T cell receptor beta chain was seen once. Antigen unknown. One end of the junction fails to match germline, which may point to a read error. These data belong to a study of vaccination and CD4 T cells after COVID-19. Background on the study: The convalescent population consisted of six males and four females, two of whom were of Hispanic ethnicity.

Sequencing of the DNA from cultured CD4+ T cells was carried out with the Oncomine TCR Beta short-read assay. Researchers extracted genomic DNA from CD4+ T cells that had been cultured. Via MiXCR, TCRdb re-called the PCR reads, giving one row per CDR3 protein. This table has approximately 11,000 distinct CDR3 sequences, roughly 47% appearing once. Sample treatment: roughly ten-day PBMC culture with coronavirus spike peptide pools or control peptides (ViraFEST assay). Cultures used two million PBMCs per well, 7.5 to 10 IU/ml IL-2 and about 10 ug/ml peptides. CDR3 length equals 15 residues. The germline V gene encodes CDR1 DFQATT and CDR2 SNEGSKA (reference sequence).

The chain carries TRBV20-1 and TRBJ2-1; 11 positions match TRBD2. Sequencing was performed on CD4+ T cells from blood, cultured in vitro. The TCR originated in a human donor who had recovered from COVID-19. CDR3 in amino acids: CSAISSGGQYNEQFF. In DNA form, the CDR3 reads TGCAGTGCAATCTCTAGCGGGGGGCAATACAATGAGCAGTTCTTT.